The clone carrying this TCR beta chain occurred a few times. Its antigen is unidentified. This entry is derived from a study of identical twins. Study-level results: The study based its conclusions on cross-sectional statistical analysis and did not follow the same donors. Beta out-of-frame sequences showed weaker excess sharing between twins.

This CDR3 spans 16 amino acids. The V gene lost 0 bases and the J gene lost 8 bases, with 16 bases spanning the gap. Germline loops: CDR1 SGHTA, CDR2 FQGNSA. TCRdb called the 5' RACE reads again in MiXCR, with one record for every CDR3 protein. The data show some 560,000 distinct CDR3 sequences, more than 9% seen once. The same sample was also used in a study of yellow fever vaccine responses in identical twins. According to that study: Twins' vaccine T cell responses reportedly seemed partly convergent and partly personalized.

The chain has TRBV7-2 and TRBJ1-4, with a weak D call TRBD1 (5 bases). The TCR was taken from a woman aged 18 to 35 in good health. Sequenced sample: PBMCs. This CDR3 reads CASSLASARASEKLFF. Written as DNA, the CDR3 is TGTGCCAGCAGCTTAGCCAGCGCCAGGGCGTCCGAAAAACTGTTTTTT.